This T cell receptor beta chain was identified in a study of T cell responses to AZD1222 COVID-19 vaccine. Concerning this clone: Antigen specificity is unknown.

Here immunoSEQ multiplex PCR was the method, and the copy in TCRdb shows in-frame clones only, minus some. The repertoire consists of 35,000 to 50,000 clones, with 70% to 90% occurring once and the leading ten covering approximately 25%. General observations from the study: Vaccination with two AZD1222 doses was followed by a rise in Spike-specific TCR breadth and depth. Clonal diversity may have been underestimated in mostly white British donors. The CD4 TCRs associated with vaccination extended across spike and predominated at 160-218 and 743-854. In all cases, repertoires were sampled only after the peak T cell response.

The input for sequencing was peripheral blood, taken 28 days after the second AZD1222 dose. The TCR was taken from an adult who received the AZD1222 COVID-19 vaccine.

CDR3 in DNA: TGTGCCAGCCGCCTCCGGGGGCTTGGGGATGAGCAGTTCTTC. Translated, it gives CASRLRGLGDEQFF. The chain joins TRBV6-2 or TRBV6-3 to TRBJ2-1; D is possibly TRBD1 or TRBD2 (6 bases each). This CDR3 region has 14 residues. Deletions cut 8 bases from V and 8 bases from J, with 19 bases between. In germline, CDR1 is MNHEY, CDR2 SVGEGT.